These 18 T cell receptor beta chains came from one sample sequenced in a study of control samples from healthy donors and cancer patients. The protocol was immunoSEQ multiplex PCR, while the TCRdb copy is restricted to in-frame clones and leaves out a portion. The top ten hold 8.5% to 10% of the sample, which has roughly 93,000 clones, approximately 91% seen once. The sample was PBMCs. These receptors all come from a woman between 45 and 65 years old with colorectal cancer.

The rearrangement links TRBV5-4 to TRBJ2-5, with 8 positions matching TRBD1. The CDR3 has 15 residues. The V and J ends lost 4 bases and 1 base, in that order; junction bases with no gene match: 6. Per the germline V gene, CDR1 is SGHNT and CDR2 is YYREEE (reference sequence). The CDR3 region has the DNA TGTGCCAGCAGCACCGGGACAGGAATCCAAGAGACCCAGTACTTC. Residues: CASSTGTGIQETQYF. The full variable domain, in which reference TRBV5-4 and TRBJ2-5 provide the parts outside the CDR3, is ETGVTQSPTHLIKTRGQQVTLRCSSQSGHNTVSWYQQALGQGPQFIFQYYREEENGRGNFPPRFSGLQFPNYSSELNVNALELDDSALYLCASSTGTGIQETQYFGPGTRLLVL.

The rearrangement joins TRBV6-6 to TRBJ2-7, with D hard to call. The germline V and J ends were trimmed by 2 bases and 0 bases, with 8 bases remaining between them. Germline V gene data show CDR1 as MNHNY and CDR2 as SVGAGI (reference sequence). The CDR3 has 14 amino acids. The chain's CDR3 is CASSYGQSSYEQYV. As DNA, the CDR3 is TGTGCCAGCAGTTACGGGCAGAGCTCCTACGAGCAGTACGTC.

This clone appeared a few times. J is TRBJ1-2 and V is TRBV4-3, with D perhaps matching TRBD1 (5 bases). CDR1 LGHNA and CDR2 YSLEER come from the germline V gene. Trimming left V 0 bases short and J 8 bases short, with 16 bases between. This CDR3 region has 15 residues. The CDR3 coding sequence is TGCGCCAGCAGCCAAGAACCACGAGGGGCTGACGGCTACACCTTC. It is translated as CASSQEPRGADGYTF.

The chain employs TRBV9 and TRBJ2-3; 7 bases are a match to TRBD2. CDR3 size: 15 residues. Trimming took 3 bases from V and 8 from J; bases not matched to a gene: 12. Germline CDR1 reads SGDLS; CDR2 reads YYNGEE. This chain's CDR3 is CASSERDYDSATQYF. In nucleotides, the CDR3 is TGTGCCAGCAGCGAACGGGACTATGACTCAGCTACGCAGTATTTT.

This clone has a single count. The chain carries TRBV19 and TRBJ1-2; 7 nucleotides line up with TRBD1. The ends lost 3 bases at V and 5 bases at J; junction bases unmatched: 6. Per the germline V gene, CDR1 is LNHDA and CDR2 is SQIVND (reference sequence). This CDR3 has 14 residues. The CDR3 nucleotides read TGTGCCAGTAGTATCCCGGGACAGAGATATGGCTACACCTTC. The encoded protein is CASSIPGQRYGYTF.

The chain uses TRBV3-1 (or the pseudogene TRBV3-2) and TRBJ1-6, with D possibly matching TRBD1 (6 bases). The germline V gene encodes CDR1 LGHDT and CDR2 YNNKEL (reference sequence). The V gene lost 4 bases and the J gene lost 7 bases, with 14 bases spanning the gap. This CDR3 has 15 residues. CDR3 in amino acids: CASSPGGAGNSPLHF. CDR3 DNA sequence: TGTGCCAGCAGCCCCGGGGGCGCAGGAAATTCACCCCTCCACTTT.

The table lists this clone with a few counts. This chain joins TRBV19 and TRBJ1-1; TRBD1 aligns across 10 bases. CDR1 LNHDA and CDR2 SQIVND come from the germline V gene (reference sequence). V lost 8 bases and J lost 11; bases outside the gene matches: 8. The CDR3 consists of 12 residues. The CDR3 loop reads CASGRQGASAFF. The CDR3 DNA reads as TGTGCCAGTGGACGACAGGGGGCAAGTGCTTTCTTT.

This chain joins TRBV3-1 (or the pseudogene TRBV3-2) and TRBJ1-2, with D unresolved. V lost 4 bases and J 0 bases, leaving 9 bases between the germline ends. Germline values: CDR1 LGHDT, CDR2 YNNKEL (reference sequence). CDR3 length: 14 amino acids. CDR3 bases: TGTGCCAGCAGCCGAGCCAACACTAACTATGGCTACACCTTC. It encodes CASSRANTNYGYTF.

The chain recombines TRBV30 with TRBJ1-1; 7 nucleotides line up with TRBD1. The CDR3 has 14 amino acids. V shed 7 bases, J shed 6 bases, and the junction held 14 bases outside the gene matches. Germline V lookup: CDR1 GTSNPN, CDR2 SVGIG (reference sequence). The CDR3 is CAFGQELPGAEAFF. CDR3 bases: TGTGCCTTCGGACAGGAGTTACCTGGGGCTGAAGCTTTCTTT.

The J gene is TRBJ2-3, the V gene TRBV6-6; the D gene is possibly TRBD2 (6 bases). The CDR3 loop spans 15 amino acids. Trimming stripped 6 bases from V and 3 bases from J, with 16 bases between. Germline V lookup: CDR1 MNHNY, CDR2 SVGAGI (reference sequence). CDR3 in DNA: TGTGCCAGCAGATTACTGGGCGGAGGGACAGATACGCAGTATTTT. Amino acids: CASRLLGGGTDTQYF.

The chain links TRBV6-5 to TRBJ1-3, with D possibly TRBD1 on 5 matching bases. V was pared by 2 bases and J by 0 bases, with 8 bases between. Germline V lookup: CDR1 MNHEY, CDR2 SVGAGI. The CDR3 has 15 amino acids. CDR3: CASSYGATSGNTIYF. In DNA form, the CDR3 reads TGTGCCAGCAGTTACGGGGCGACCTCTGGAAACACCATATATTTT.

This chain joins TRBV6-2 or TRBV6-3 and TRBJ2-7; D may be TRBD1 (7 bases). Trimming removed 3 bases at V and 9 bases at J, with 18 bases between. Germline-derived CDR1 and CDR2 are MNHEY and SVGEGT. This CDR3 is 14 amino acids long. The CDR3 DNA reads TGTGCCAGCAGTTATGGAGGGGGCGCGAGTCTGCAGTACGTC. It translates to CASSYGGGASLQYV.

V usage is TRBV18 and J usage is TRBJ1-1; D gene unclear. There are 11 residues in the CDR3. Germline-derived CDR1 and CDR2 are KGHSH and LQKENI. Trimming took 6 bases from V and 8 from J, leaving 10 bases between them. Here the CDR3 reads CASSTKGEAFF. The CDR3 DNA sequence: TGTGCCAGCTCGACAAAGGGCGAAGCTTTCTTT.

The chain combines TRBV27 with TRBJ1-1, with D maybe TRBD1 (5 bases). Germline lookup yields CDR1 MNHEY and CDR2 SMNVEV (reference sequence). Trimming stripped 2 bases from V and 5 bases from J, with 12 bases between. This CDR3 has 14 residues. CDR3 protein: CASSLGGVWTEAFF. CDR3 bases: TGTGCCAGCAGTTTAGGGGGTGTATGGACTGAAGCTTTCTTT.

This chain links TRBV21-1 with TRBJ2-1; the table's D call, TRBD1, was not checked against the DNA. TRBV21-1 is a pseudogene segment. CDR3 size: 17 residues. The DNA for the CDR3 is TGTGCCAGCAGCTTCCACACACATACCATCTCCTACAATGAGCAGTTCTTC. It yields the protein CASSFHTHTISYNEQFF.

V and J are TRBV18 and TRBJ2-7; D is unclear. CDR3 length equals 14 residues. Germline V gene sequence: CDR1 KGHSH, CDR2 LQKENI. The V and J ends lost 2 bases and 9 bases respectively, with 17 bases between them. CDR3 in DNA: TGTGCCAGCTCACCAACCGGGCCCCCCACGAGGCAGTACGTC. Protein sequence: CASSPTGPPTRQYV.

This chain uses TRBV5-1 with TRBJ1-1; perhaps TRBD1 as D (5 bases). Trimming removed 4 bases from V and 4 bases from J, with 14 bases in between. CDR1 SGHRS and CDR2 YFSETQ come from the germline V gene. The CDR3 is 14 residues long. CDR3 in DNA: TGCGCCAGCAGCATCGACAGCTTGGGCACTGAAGCTTTCTTT. Residues: CASSIDSLGTEAFF.

This sequence joins TRBV6-4 and TRBJ2-2; TRBD2 aligns across 13 bases. Trimming removed 7 bases from V and 6 bases from J; junction bases left unmatched: 2. CDR3 length: 14 amino acids. Germline assignment: CDR1 MRHNA and CDR2 SNTAGT. CDR3: CASTGLAGSGELFF. Written as DNA, the CDR3 is TGTGCCAGCACGGGACTAGCGGGGTCCGGGGAGCTGTTTTTT.